These T cell receptor beta chains were read from a single sample in a study of molecular identifiers for immune sequencing clone quantification. A single record per CDR3 protein comes from TCRdb applying MiXCR to the PCR reads. The repertoire holds about 510,000 distinct CDR3 sequences, with 25% as singletons. What was sequenced was naive CD8+ T cells from blood, with Jurkat cell RNA spiked in. The receptors stem from a human donor in good health. Some libraries in this study had Jurkat cell RNA spiked in. Both conserved end residues are part of each CDR3. Clone sizes are given selectively: once, few, many, or a class where the clone is expanded.

j_gene,abundance,v_gene,CDR3aa
TRBJ1-1,few,TRBV19,CASTAPMNTEAFF
TRBJ1-1,.,TRBV27,CANSGGETQNTEAFF
TRBJ2-2,.,TRBV4-3,CASSQETSGRVTNTGELFF
TRBJ2-1,.,TRBV19,CASRPSGGAYNEQFF
TRBJ2-7,few,TRBV2,CASTPGLYEQYF
TRBJ2-3,many,TRBV4-1,CASSPVRDRTDTQYF
TRBJ2-5,.,TRBV20-1,CSARNGGLGETQYF
TRBJ1-1,.,TRBV25-1,CASSELTLGSNTEAFF
TRBJ2-7,many,TRBV7-9,CASSLEWGTSPYF
TRBJ2-2,.,TRBV19,CASRGGGELFF
TRBJ2-7,few,TRBV5-8,CASRHGASYEQYF
TRBJ1-1,few,TRBV30,CAWSESSGTEAFF
TRBJ1-5,few,TRBV12-3/TRBV12-4,CATRFGDSNQPQHF
TRBJ2-3,few,TRBV20-1,CSATGTDSDTQYF
TRBJ2-3,.,TRBV4-3,CASGLDTAGTSTDTQYF
TRBJ1-5,.,TRBV20-1,CSARSLGNSNQPQHF
TRBJ2-7,.,TRBV25-1,CASSRTGEGREQYF
TRBJ1-5,few,TRBV2,CASRERTGTDQPQHF
TRBJ1-1,few,TRBV4-3,CASSQEAPPSTEAFF